This TCR beta chain derives from a study of PD-1 blockade in classical Hodgkin lymphoma. Study-wide points: Before treatment, complete responders showed about the same diversity as newly diagnosed patients. It was CD4+ TCR diversity, not CD8+, that rose significantly by C4D1.

Trimming cost V 4 bases and J 3 bases, with 17 bases left between them. In germline, CDR1 is SGHDT, CDR2 YYEEEE. This CDR3 comprises 16 residues. Notes on this clone: Its specificity is not known.

Each patient's relapse followed autologous stem cell transplantation, and brentuximab vedotin exposure varied. Profiled with immunoSEQ multiplex PCR; TCRdb holds only in-frame clones, not every one. The profile shows 89,000 or so clones, around 90% of them singletons. The chain joins TRBV5-6 to TRBJ2-1; maybe TRBD2 (6 bases). The material was peripheral blood mononuclear cells (PBMCs), obtained before the second cycle of nivolumab. This clonotype was sampled from a human donor with classical Hodgkin lymphoma. DNA for the CDR3: TGTGCCAGCAGCCCTCTACTAGCCGTACACTACAATGAGCAGTTCTTC. Residues: CASSPLLAVHYNEQFF.